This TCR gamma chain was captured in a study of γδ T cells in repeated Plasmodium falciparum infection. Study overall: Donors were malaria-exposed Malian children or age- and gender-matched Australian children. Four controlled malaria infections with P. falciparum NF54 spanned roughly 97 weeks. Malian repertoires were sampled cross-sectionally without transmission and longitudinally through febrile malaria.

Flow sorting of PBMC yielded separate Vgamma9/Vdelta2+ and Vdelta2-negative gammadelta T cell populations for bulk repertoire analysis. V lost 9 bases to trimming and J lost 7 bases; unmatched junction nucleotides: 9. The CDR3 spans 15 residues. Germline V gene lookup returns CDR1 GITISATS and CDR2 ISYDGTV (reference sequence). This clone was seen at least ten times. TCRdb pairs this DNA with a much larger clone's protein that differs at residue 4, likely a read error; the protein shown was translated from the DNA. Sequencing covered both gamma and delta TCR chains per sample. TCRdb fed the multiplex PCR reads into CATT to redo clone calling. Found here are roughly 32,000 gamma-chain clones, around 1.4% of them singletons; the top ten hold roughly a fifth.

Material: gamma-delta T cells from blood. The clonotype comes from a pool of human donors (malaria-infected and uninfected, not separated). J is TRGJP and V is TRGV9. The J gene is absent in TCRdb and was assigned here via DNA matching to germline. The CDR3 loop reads CALRATELGKKIKVF. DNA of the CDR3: TGTGCCTTGCGGGCGACTGAGTTGGGCAAAAAAATCAAGGTATTT.